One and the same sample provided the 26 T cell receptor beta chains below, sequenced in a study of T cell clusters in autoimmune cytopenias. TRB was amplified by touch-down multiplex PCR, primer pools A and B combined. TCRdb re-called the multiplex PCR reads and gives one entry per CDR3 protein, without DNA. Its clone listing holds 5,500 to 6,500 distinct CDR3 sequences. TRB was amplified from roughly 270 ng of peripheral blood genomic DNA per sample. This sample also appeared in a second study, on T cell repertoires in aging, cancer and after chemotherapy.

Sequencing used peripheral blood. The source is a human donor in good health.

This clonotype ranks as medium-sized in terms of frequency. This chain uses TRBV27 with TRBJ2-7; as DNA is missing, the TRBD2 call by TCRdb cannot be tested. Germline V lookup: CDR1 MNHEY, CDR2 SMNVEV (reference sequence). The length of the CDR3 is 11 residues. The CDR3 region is CASGLEDEQYF.

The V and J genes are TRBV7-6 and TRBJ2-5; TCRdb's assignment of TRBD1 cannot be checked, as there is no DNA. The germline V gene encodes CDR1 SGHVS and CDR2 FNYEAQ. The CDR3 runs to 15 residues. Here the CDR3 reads CASSSQPGGPETQYF. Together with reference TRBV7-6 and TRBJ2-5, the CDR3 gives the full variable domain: GAGVSQSPRYKVTKRGQDVALRCDPISGHVSLYWYRQALGQGPEFLTYFNYEAQQDKSGLPNDRFSAERPEGSISTLTIQRTEQRDSAMYRCASSSQPGGPETQYFGPGTRLLVL.

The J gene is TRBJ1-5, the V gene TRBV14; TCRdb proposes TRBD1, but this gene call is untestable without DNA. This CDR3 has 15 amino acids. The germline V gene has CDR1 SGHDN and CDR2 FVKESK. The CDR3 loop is CASSQNQGAGQPQHF.

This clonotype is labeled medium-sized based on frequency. The chain's CDR3 is CASSPRENPNEQYF. The V call is TRBV6-6, the J call TRBJ2-7; TCRdb picks TRBD2, but there is no DNA to check that call. Germline lookup yields CDR1 MNHNY and CDR2 SVGAGI (reference sequence). The CDR3 totals 14 residues.

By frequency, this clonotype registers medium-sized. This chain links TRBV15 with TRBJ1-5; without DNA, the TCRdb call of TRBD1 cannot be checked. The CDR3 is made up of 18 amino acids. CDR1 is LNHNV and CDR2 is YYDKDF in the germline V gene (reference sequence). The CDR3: CATSRGPGKRGSNQPQHF.

This chain's CDR3 is CASSYSGSLAEAFF. The V call is TRBV5-6, the J call TRBJ1-1. The germline V gene has CDR1 SGHDT and CDR2 YYEEEE. CDR3 length equals 14 residues.

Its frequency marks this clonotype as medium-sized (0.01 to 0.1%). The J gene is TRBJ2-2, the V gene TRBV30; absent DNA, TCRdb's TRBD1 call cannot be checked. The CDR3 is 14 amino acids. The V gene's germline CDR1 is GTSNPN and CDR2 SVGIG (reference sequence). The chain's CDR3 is CAWGPGPRVGELFF.

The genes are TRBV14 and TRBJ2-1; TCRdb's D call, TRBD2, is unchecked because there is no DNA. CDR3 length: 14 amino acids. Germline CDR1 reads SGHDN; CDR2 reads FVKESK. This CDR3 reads CASSQDEGYNEQFF.

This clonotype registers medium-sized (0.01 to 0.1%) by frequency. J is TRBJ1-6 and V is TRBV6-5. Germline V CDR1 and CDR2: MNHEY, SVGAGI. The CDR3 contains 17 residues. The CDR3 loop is CASSYKFVGSYNSPLHF.

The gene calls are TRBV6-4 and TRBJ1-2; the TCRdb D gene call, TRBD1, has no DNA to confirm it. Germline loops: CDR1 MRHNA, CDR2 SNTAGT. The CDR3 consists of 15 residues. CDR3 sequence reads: CASSDSAGGAYGYTF.

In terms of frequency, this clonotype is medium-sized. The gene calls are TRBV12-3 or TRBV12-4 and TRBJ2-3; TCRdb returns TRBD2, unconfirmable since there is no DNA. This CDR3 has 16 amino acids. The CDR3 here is CASSLGTSARTDTQYF.

CDR3 sequence reads: CASSEGTGEGETQYF. This chain joins TRBV7-9 and TRBJ2-5; lacking DNA, the TRBD1 call made by TCRdb goes unchecked. The CDR3 has 15 amino acids. The V gene's germline CDR1 is SEHNR and CDR2 FQNEAQ (reference sequence). Filled out from reference TRBV7-9 and TRBJ2-5, the complete variable domain reads DTGVSQNPRHKITKRGQNVTFRCDPISEHNRLYWYRQTLGQGPEFLTYFQNEAQLEKSRLLSDRFSAERPKGSFSTLEIQRTEQGDSAMYLCASSEGTGEGETQYFGPGTRLLVL.

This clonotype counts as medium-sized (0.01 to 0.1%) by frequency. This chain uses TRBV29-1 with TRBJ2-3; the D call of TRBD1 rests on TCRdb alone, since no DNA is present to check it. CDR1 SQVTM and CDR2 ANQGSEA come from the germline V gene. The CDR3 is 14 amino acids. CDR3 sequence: CSVAPGSSTDTQYF.

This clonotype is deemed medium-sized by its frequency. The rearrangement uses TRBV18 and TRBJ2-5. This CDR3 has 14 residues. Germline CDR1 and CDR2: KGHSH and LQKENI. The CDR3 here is CASSPRRVMETQYF. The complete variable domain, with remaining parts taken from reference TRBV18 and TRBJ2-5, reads NAGVMQNPRHLVRRRGQEARLRCSPMKGHSHVYWYRQLPEEGLKFMVYLQKENIIDESGMPKERFSAEFPKEGPSILRIQQVVRGDSAAYFCASSPRRVMETQYFGPGTRLLVL.

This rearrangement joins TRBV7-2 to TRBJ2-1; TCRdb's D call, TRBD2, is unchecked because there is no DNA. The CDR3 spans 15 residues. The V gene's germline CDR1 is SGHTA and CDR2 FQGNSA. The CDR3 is CASSLVAGAYNEQFF. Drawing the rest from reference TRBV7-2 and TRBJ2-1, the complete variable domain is GAGVSQSPSNKVTEKGKDVELRCDPISGHTALYWYRQSLGQGLEFLIYFQGNSAPDKSGLPSDRFSAERTGGSVSTLTIQRTQQEDSAVYLCASSLVAGAYNEQFFGPGTRLTVL.

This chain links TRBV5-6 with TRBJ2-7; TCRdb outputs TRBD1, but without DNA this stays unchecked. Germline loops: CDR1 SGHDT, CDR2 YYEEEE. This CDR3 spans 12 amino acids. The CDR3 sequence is CASQGMRYEQYF.

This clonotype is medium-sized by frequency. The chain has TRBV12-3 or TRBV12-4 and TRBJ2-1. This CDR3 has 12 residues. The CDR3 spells CASSLEYNEQFF.

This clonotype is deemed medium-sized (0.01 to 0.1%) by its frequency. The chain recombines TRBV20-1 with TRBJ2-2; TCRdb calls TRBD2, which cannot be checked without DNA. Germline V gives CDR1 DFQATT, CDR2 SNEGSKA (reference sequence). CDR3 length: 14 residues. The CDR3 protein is CSARLAGDTGELFF.

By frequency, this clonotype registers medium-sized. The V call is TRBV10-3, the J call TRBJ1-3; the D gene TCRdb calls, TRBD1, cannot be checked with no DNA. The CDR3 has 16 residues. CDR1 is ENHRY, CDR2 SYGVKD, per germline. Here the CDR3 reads CAISDRGGPSGNTIYF.

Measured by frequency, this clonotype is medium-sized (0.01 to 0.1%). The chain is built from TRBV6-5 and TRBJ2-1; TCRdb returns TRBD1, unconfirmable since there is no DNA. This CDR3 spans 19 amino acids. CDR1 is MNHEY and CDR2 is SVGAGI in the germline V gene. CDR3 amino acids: CASSSTGGPSTVSYNEQFF.

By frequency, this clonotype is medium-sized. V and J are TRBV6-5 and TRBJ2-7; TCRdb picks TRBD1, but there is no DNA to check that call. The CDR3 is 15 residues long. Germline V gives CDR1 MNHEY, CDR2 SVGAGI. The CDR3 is CASRLAGTGGYEQYF.

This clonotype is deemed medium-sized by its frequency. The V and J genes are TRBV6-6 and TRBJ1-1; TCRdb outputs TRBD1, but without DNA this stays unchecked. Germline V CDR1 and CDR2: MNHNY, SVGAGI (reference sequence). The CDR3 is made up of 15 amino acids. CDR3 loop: CASNLQGAMNTEAFF.

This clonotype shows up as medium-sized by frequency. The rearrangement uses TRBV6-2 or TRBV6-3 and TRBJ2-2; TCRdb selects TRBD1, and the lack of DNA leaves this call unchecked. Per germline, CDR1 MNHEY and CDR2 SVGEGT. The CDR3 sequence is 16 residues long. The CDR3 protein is CASRRGHFGDTGELFF.

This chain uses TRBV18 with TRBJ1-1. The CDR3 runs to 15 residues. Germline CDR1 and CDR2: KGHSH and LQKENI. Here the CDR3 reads CASSHRTGGGTEAFF.

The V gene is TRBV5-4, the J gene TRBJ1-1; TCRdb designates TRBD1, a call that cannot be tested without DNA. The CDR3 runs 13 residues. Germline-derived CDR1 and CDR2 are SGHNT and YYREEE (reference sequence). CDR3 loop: CASSFQGESEAFF.

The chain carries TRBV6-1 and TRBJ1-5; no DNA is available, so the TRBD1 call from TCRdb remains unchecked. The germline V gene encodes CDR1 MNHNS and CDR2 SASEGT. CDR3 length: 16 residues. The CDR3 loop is CASSSEWGASNQPQHF.